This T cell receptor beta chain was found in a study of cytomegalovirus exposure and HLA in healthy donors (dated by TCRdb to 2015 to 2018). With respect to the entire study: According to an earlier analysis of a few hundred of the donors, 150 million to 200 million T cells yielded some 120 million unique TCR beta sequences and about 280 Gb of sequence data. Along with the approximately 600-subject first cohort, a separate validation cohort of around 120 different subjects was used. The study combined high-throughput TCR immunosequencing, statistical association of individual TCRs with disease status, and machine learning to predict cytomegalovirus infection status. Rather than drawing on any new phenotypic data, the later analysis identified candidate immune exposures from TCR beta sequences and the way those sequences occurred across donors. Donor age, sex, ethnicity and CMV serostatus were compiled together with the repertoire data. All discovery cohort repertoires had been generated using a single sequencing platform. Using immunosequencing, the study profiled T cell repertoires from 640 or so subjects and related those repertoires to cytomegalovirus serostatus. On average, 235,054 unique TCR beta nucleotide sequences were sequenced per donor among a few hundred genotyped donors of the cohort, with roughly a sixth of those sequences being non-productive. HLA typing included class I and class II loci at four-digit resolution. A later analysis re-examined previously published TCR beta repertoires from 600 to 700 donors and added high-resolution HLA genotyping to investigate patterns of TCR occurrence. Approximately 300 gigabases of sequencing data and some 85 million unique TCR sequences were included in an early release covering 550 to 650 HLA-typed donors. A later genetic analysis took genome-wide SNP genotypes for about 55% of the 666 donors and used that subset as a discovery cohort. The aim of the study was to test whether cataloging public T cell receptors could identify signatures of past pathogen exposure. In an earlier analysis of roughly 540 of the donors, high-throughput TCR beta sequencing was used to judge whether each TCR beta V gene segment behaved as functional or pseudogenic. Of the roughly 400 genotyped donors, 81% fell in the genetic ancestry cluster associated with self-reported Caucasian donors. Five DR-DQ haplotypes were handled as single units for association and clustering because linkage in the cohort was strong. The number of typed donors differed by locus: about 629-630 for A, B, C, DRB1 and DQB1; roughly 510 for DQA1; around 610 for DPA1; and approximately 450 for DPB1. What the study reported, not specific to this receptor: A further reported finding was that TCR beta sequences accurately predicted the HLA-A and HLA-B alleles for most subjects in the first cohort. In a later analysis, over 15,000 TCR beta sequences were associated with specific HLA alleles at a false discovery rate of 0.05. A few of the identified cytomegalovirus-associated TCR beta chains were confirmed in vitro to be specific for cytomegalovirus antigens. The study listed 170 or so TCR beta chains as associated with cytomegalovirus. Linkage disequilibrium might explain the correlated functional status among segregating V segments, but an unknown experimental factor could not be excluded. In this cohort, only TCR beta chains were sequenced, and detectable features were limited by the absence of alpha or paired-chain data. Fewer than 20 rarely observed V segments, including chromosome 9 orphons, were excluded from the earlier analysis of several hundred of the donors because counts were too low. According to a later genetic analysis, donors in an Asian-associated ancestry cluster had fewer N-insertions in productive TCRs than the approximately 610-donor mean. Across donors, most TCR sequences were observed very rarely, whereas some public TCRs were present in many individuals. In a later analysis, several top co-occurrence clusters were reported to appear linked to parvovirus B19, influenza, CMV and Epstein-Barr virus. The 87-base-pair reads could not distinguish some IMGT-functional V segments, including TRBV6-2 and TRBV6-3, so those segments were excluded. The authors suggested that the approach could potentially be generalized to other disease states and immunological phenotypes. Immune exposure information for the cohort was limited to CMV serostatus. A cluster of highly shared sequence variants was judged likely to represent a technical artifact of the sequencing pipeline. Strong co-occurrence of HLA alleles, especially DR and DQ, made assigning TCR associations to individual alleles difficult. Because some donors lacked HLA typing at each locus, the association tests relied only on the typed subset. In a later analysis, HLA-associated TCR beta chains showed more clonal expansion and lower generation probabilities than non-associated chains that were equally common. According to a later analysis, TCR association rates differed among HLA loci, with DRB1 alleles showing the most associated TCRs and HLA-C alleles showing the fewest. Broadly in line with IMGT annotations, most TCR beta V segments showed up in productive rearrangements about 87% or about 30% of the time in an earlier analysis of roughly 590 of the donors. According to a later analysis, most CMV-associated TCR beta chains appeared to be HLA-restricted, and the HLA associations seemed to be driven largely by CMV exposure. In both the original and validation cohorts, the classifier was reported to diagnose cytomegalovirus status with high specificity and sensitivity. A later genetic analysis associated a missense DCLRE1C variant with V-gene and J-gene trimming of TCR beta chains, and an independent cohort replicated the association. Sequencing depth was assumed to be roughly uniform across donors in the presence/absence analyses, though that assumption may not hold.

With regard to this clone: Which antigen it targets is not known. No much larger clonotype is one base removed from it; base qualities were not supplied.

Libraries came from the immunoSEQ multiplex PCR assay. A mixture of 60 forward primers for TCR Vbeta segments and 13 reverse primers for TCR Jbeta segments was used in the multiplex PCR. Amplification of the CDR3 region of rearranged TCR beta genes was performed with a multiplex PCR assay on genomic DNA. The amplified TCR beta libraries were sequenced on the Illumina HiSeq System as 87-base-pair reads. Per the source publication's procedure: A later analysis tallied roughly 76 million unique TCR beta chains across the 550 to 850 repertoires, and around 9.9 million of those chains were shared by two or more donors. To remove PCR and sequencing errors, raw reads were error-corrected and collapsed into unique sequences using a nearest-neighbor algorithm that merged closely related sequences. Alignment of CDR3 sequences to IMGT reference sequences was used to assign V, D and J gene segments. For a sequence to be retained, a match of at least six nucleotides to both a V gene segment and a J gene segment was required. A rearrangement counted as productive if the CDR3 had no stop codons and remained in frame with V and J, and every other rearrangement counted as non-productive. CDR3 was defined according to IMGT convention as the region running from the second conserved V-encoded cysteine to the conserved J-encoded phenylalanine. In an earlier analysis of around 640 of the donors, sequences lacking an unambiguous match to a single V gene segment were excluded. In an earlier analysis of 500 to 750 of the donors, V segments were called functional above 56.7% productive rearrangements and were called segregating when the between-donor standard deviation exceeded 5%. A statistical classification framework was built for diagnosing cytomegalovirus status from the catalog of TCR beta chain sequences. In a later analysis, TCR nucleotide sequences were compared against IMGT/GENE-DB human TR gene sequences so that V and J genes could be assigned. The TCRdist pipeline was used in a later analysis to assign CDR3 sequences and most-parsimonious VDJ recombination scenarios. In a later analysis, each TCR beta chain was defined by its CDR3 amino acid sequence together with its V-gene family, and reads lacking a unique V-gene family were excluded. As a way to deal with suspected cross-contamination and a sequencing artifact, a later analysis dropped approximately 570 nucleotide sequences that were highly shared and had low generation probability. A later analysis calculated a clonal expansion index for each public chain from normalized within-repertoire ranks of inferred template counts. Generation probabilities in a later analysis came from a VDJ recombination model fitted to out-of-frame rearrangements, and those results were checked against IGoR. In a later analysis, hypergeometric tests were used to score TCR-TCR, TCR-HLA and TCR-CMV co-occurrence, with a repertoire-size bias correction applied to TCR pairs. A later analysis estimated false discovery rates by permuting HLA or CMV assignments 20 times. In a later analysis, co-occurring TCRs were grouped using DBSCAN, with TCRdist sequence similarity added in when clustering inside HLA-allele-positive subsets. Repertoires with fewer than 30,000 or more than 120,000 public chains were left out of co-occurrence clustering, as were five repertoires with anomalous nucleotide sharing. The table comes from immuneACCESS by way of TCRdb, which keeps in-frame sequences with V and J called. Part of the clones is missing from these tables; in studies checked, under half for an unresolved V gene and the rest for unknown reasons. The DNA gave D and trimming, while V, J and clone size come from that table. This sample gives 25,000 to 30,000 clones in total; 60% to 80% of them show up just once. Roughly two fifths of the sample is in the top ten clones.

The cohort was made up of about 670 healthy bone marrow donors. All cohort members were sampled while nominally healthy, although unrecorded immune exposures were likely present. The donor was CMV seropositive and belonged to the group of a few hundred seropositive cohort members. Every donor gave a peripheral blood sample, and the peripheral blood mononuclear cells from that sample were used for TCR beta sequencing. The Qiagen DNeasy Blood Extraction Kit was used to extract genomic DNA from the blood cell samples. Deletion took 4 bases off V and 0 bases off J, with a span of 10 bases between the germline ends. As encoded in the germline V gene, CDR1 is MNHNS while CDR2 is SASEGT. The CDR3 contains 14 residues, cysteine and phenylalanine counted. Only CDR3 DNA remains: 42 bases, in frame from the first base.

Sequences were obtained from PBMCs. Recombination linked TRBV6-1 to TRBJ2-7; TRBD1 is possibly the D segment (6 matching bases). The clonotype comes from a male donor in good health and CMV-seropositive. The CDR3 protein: CASSVQGSSYEQYF. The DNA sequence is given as TGTGCCAGCAGTGTGCAGGGGTCCTCCTACGAGCAGTACTTC.